The present T cell receptor beta chain was sequenced within a study of blood T cell repertoires in COVID-19. Clones were sequenced by immunoSEQ multiplex PCR, and TCRdb holds only the in-frame ones, with some missing. The top ten hold around 2% of the sample, which has roughly 200,000 clones, 89% seen once. In germline, CDR1 is LGHDT, CDR2 YNNKEL (reference sequence). V was shortened by 5 bases and J by 7 bases, with 15 bases between the two germline ends. The CDR3 consists of 14 residues. The sequence was obtained from a woman aged 40 to 49 with acute COVID-19. Material: PBMCs or T cells enriched from blood (not recorded which). This chain uses TRBV3-1 (or the pseudogene TRBV3-2) with TRBJ2-4, with D tentatively TRBD1 (6 bases). The CDR3 protein is CASSLGQNGNIQYF. The CDR3 region has the DNA TGTGCCAGCAGCTTGGGACAAAATGGGAACATTCAGTACTTC.